The entry below describes one T cell receptor (beta chain). This specimen belongs to a study of lymphopenia after photon versus proton radiotherapy. The CDR3 is made up of 14 amino acids. With 4 bases removed from V and 2 bases from J, the gap between germline ends came to 14 bases. Germline V gives CDR1 SQVTM, CDR2 ANQGSEA. The data were produced by immunoSEQ multiplex PCR, yet TCRdb's version contains in-frame clones alone and is incomplete. Here the sample spans tens of thousands of clones, 70% to 90% being singletons. The clonotype originates from a woman in her 70s with pancreatic cancer. Some clones in this sample may be carry-over from other donors' samples. J is TRBJ1-2 and V is TRBV29-1; D is possibly TRBD1 (5 bases). The specimen was peripheral blood, collected from a patient treated with proton-based radiotherapy. In DNA form, the CDR3 reads TGCAGCGTTGGGGGGGACTCCCTAAACTATGGCTACACCTTC. It codes for CSVGGDSLNYGYTF.